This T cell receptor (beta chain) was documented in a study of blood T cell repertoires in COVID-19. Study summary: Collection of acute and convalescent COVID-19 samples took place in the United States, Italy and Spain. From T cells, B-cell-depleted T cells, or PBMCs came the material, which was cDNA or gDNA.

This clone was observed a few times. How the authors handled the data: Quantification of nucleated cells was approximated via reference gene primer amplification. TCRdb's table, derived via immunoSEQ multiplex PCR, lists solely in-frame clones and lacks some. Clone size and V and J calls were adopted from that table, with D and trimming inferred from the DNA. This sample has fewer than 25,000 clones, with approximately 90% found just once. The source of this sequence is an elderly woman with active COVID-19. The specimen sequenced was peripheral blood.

In DNA form, the CDR3 reads TGTGCCAGCAGTTACTCCGGGACAGGCCTACGGTACGAGCAGTACTTC. This codes for CASSYSGTGLRYEQYF. The chain uses TRBV6-5 and TRBJ2-7, with TRBD1 identical over 8 bases. Germline assignment: CDR1 MNHEY and CDR2 SVGAGI. The CDR3 covers 16 residues. Trimming took 0 bases from V and 4 from J; bases not matched to a gene: 8.